The 29 T cell receptor beta chains in this list originate from one sample, sequenced in a study of control samples from healthy donors and cancer patients. Assay: immunoSEQ multiplex PCR; the TCRdb copy retains only in-frame clones and omits some. The table lists 71,000 or so clones, nearly 90% of them singletons. Sequencing was performed on PBMCs. The receptor set was obtained from a man in his sixties with lung cancer.

The chain couples TRBV5-1 to TRBJ2-3, with 10 bases identical to TRBD1. V trimming: 6 bases; J trimming: 4 bases; junction bases outside the gene matches: 17. The CDR3 length is 18 residues. The germline gives CDR1 SGHRS, CDR2 YFSETQ. CDR3 coding DNA: TGCGCCAGCACCCCCGGGGACAGGGGTTTCGGTAGTGCAGATACGCAGTATTTT. Residues: CASTPGDRGFGSADTQYF.

The chain employs TRBV5-1 and TRBJ1-4, with D maybe TRBD1 (5 bases). The CDR3 extends over 13 amino acids. CDR1 and CDR2 (germline): SGHRS, YFSETQ. V lost 4 bases, J lost 7 bases, and 11 bases lay in between. The CDR3 bases are TGCGCCAGCAGCAACAGGCGGGGTGAAAAACTGTTTTTT. The encoded protein is CASSNRRGEKLFF.

This chain links TRBV6-5 with TRBJ1-2; TRBD1 agrees at 9 bases. Germline assignment: CDR1 MNHEY and CDR2 SVGAGI. This CDR3 has 14 amino acids. The ends lost 5 bases at V and 4 bases at J; junction bases unmatched: 5. The CDR3 region is CASSRTGATYGYTF. The CDR3 DNA is TGTGCCAGCAGTCGGACAGGGGCGACCTATGGCTACACCTTC.

The chain recombines TRBV29-1 with TRBJ2-5; the match to TRBD1 covers 8 bases. CDR1 is SQVTM and CDR2 is ANQGSEA in the germline V gene. Trimming took 5 bases from V and 5 from J; bases not matched to a gene: 4. This CDR3 has 12 amino acids. The DNA of the CDR3 is TGCAGCGTTCAGACAGGGGTGGAGACCCAGTACTTC. It translates to CSVQTGVETQYF.

The chain has TRBV5-8 and TRBJ1-1; 7 bases align to TRBD1. This CDR3 contains 16 residues. The V gene's germline CDR1 is SGHTS and CDR2 YDEGEE. Trimming removed 3 bases from V and 4 bases from J; junction bases left unmatched: 12. The CDR3 spells CASSWLKGQSSTEAFF. CDR3 in DNA: TGTGCCAGCAGCTGGTTGAAGGGACAGTCGAGCACTGAAGCTTTCTTT.

The chain combines TRBV5-8 with TRBJ2-7; D is perhaps TRBD1 (6 bases). The CDR3 contains 15 residues. V lost 5 bases, J lost 0 bases, and 15 bases lay in between. Germline V gene sequence: CDR1 SGHTS, CDR2 YDEGEE. This CDR3 is CASRTGQSASYEQYF. CDR3 bases: TGTGCCAGCAGGACCGGACAGTCTGCCTCCTACGAGCAGTACTTC.

The chain couples TRBV3-1 (or the pseudogene TRBV3-2) to TRBJ1-1, with 8 bases fitting TRBD1. Germline CDR1 LGHDT, CDR2 YNNKEL (reference sequence). This CDR3 has 13 amino acids. With V trimmed by 1 base and J by 10 bases, 5 bases remained unmatched. DNA for the CDR3: TGTGCCAGCAGCCAAGGGCAGGGGGCGAGAGCTTTCTTT. This sequence encodes CASSQGQGARAFF.

The rearrangement joins TRBV7-9 to TRBJ1-2; the D is unclear. Trimming stripped 5 bases from V and 8 bases from J, with 21 bases between. Looked up from germline, CDR1 is SEHNR and CDR2 is FQNEAQ (reference sequence). The CDR3 is 15 amino acids. As DNA, the CDR3 is TGTGCCAGCAGCCCCTCGTGGAAAGAGGGTGGAGGCTACACCTTC. This translates into CASSPSWKEGGGYTF.

The chain couples TRBV18 to TRBJ1-1, with TRBD1 matching over 7 bases. The germline CDR1 and CDR2 sequences are KGHSH and LQKENI. V shed 3 bases and J 7 bases; nucleotides not matched to a gene: 8. CDR3 length: 14 residues. The CDR3: CASSPMGQISEAFF. CDR3 in DNA: TGTGCCAGCTCACCGATGGGACAGATCAGTGAAGCTTTCTTT.

The chain employs TRBV29-1 and TRBJ1-1; D gene ambiguous. The CDR3 runs 13 residues. CDR1 and CDR2 from the germline V gene are SQVTM and ANQGSEA. V dropped 5 bases and J dropped 5 bases, with 15 bases sitting between them. The CDR3 reads CSVSLTERTEAFF. The CDR3 DNA is TGCAGCGTTTCCCTCACAGAACGTACTGAAGCTTTCTTT.

This sequence joins TRBV7-9 and TRBJ1-4; D is possibly TRBD1 (5 bases). This CDR3 is 13 amino acids long. Germline V CDR1 and CDR2: SEHNR, FQNEAQ (reference sequence). V was trimmed by 5 bases and J by 12 bases, leaving 16 bases between them. The CDR3 DNA sequence: TGTGCCAGCAGCACCGAGTGGGGGGGTGAACTGTTTTTT. Protein product: CASSTEWGGELFF.

J is TRBJ1-5 and V is TRBV10-1; D remains ambiguous. This CDR3 region has 12 residues. Trimming left V 4 bases short and J 3 bases short, with 4 bases between. The germline CDR1 and CDR2 sequences are WNHNN and SYGVQD (reference sequence). The CDR3 DNA sequence: TGCGCCAGCAGTGTGGACAATCAGCCCCAGCATTTT. Protein: CASSVDNQPQHF.

This clone was observed a single time. The genes are TRBV5-5 and TRBJ2-7; D may match TRBD1 or TRBD2 (5 bases each). CDR3 length equals 13 residues. Per the germline V gene, CDR1 is SGHKS and CDR2 is YYEKEE (reference sequence). V lost 1 base and J 2 bases, leaving 7 bases between the germline ends. The CDR3 nucleotides read TGTGCCAGCAGCTTGATGGGGGCCTACGAGCAGTACTTC. Protein: CASSLMGAYEQYF.

This clone was counted only a few times. The genes are TRBV28 and TRBJ1-2; TRBD1 matches at 7 bases. This CDR3 is 17 amino acids long. The J segment lost 4 bases and the V segment lost 2 bases, leaving 13 bases of the junction unmatched. The germline V gene has CDR1 MDHEN and CDR2 SYDVKM. The CDR3 region has the DNA TGTGCCAGCAGTTTAGGGGGAGGGGGCGCAGGAACCTATGGCTACACCTTC. Translating it yields CASSLGGGGAGTYGYTF.

The genes are TRBV10-2 and TRBJ1-2; TRBD1 matches 10 bases. Trimming cost V 0 bases and J 3 bases; bases outside gene matches: 4. Germline-derived CDR1 and CDR2 are WSHSY and SAAADI. The CDR3 is 16 amino acids. The CDR3 reads CASSESWTGGYYGYTF. Written as DNA, the CDR3 is TGCGCCAGCAGTGAGTCGTGGACAGGGGGATACTATGGCTACACCTTC.

This rearrangement joins TRBV5-5 to TRBJ1-5; D gene ambiguous. The germline CDR1 and CDR2 sequences are SGHKS and YYEKEE (reference sequence). V gave up 0 bases and J gave up 2 bases, with 9 bases separating them. The CDR3 loop spans 15 amino acids. The CDR3 DNA is TGTGCCAGCAGCTTGGTACTCGGCCGCAATCAGCCCCAGCATTTT. Translation: CASSLVLGRNQPQHF. Full variable domain (missing parts from reference TRBV5-5 and TRBJ1-5): DAGVTQSPTHLIKTRGQQVTLRCSPISGHKSVSWYQQVLGQGPQFIFQYYEKEERGRGNFPDRFSARQFPNYSSELNVNALLLGDSALYLCASSLVLGRNQPQHFGDGTRLSIL.

The rearrangement joins TRBV4-2 to TRBJ2-5, with D uncertain. This CDR3 has 12 residues. Looked up from germline, CDR1 is LGHNA and CDR2 is YNFKEQ. The V end was cut by 0 bases, the J end by 4 bases, with 3 bases between. The CDR3 loop reads CASSQEPETQYF. CDR3 bases: TGTGCCAGCAGCCAAGAGCCAGAGACCCAGTACTTC.

The chain carries TRBV7-8 and TRBJ1-2, with no clear D. Between the trimmed V and J ends, which lost 3 bases and 0 bases, there was a span of 20 bases. The CDR3 is made up of 18 amino acids. CDR1 and CDR2 from the germline V gene are SGHVS and FQNEAQ. DNA for the CDR3: TGTGCCAGCAGCTTCCTTCTTATATCAGACAAAGCTAACTATGGCTACACCTTC. Its translation is CASSFLLISDKANYGYTF.

Comments on this clone: The sample carries other DNA sequences with the same CDR3. The chain has TRBV18 and TRBJ1-2; no clear D gene. The germline V and J ends were trimmed by 2 bases and 8 bases, with 12 bases remaining between them. The CDR3 has 13 amino acids. CDR1 and CDR2 (germline): KGHSH, LQKENI. The CDR3 reads CASSPGTRGGYTF. Here the CDR3 DNA reads TGTGCCAGCTCACCAGGTACACGGGGAGGCTACACCTTC.

This chain links TRBV11-3 with TRBJ1-1; D remains ambiguous. CDR1 SGHNT and CDR2 YENEEA come from the germline V gene. Between the trimmed V and J ends, which lost 5 bases and 14 bases, there was a span of 15 bases. This CDR3 region has 11 residues. CDR3 nucleotide sequence: TGTGCCAGCAGCCTCGGACGAGAAGGCTTCTTT. Translation: CASSLGREGFF.

V usage is TRBV19 and J usage is TRBJ1-2; a possible D gene is TRBD1 (5 bases). Per germline, CDR1 LNHDA and CDR2 SQIVND (reference sequence). V shed 5 bases and J shed 5 bases, with 18 bases lying between them. This CDR3 is built from 15 residues. The CDR3 loop is CASSPTAGGVYGYTF. The CDR3 DNA follows: TGTGCCAGTAGTCCCACGGCCGGGGGGGTATATGGCTACACCTTC. The complete variable domain, with remaining parts taken from reference TRBV19 and TRBJ1-2, reads DGGITQSPKYLFRKEGQNVTLSCEQNLNHDAMYWYRQDPGQGLRLIYYSQIVNDFQKGDIAEGYSVSREKKESFPLTVTSAQKNPTAFYLCASSPTAGGVYGYTFGSGTRLTVV.

This chain joins TRBV2 and TRBJ2-6; TRBD1 might be the D (6 bases). With 6 bases removed from V and 2 bases from J, the gap between germline ends came to 14 bases. The CDR3 loop spans 16 amino acids. Germline V gene lookup returns CDR1 SNHLY and CDR2 FYNNEI. The CDR3 region is CASSKGGGPGANVLTF. The CDR3 DNA sequence: TGTGCCAGCAGCAAAGGGGGTGGGCCTGGGGCCAACGTCCTGACTTTC.

The chain has TRBV7-9 and TRBJ1-5, with TRBD1 matching over 8 bases. This CDR3 region has 17 residues. V shed 1 base and J 6 bases; nucleotides not matched to a gene: 11. CDR1 is SEHNR and CDR2 is FQNEAQ in the germline V gene (reference sequence). The CDR3 nucleotides read TGTGCCAGCAGCTTAGGGGTAGGACAGGGTGTTACTCAGCCCCAGCATTTT. Its protein is CASSLGVGQGVTQPQHF. The variable domain in full, completed from reference TRBV7-9 and TRBJ1-5, reads DTGVSQNPRHKITKRGQNVTFRCDPISEHNRLYWYRQTLGQGPEFLTYFQNEAQLEKSRLLSDRFSAERPKGSFSTLEIQRTEQGDSAMYLCASSLGVGQGVTQPQHFGDGTRLSIL.

This sequence joins TRBV4-2 and TRBJ2-5; perhaps TRBD1 as D (6 bases). The V gene lost 3 bases and the J gene lost 3 bases, with 8 bases spanning the gap. Looked up from germline, CDR1 is LGHNA and CDR2 is YNFKEQ. The CDR3 runs to 13 residues. CDR3 in DNA: TGTGCCAGCAGCCACGACAGGAAAGAGACCCAGTACTTC. Protein sequence: CASSHDRKETQYF.

This CDR3 reads CASSRTGFNQPQHF. CDR3 sequence (DNA): TGTGCCAGCAGCCGGACAGGGTTCAATCAGCCCCAGCATTTT. This rearrangement joins TRBV6-5 to TRBJ1-5; 8 bases are shared with TRBD1. Germline values: CDR1 MNHEY, CDR2 SVGAGI. The length of the CDR3 is 14 residues. V lost 6 bases, J lost 3 bases, and 4 bases stayed unmatched.

The chain joins TRBV30 to TRBJ2-3, with TRBD1 matching over 10 bases. This CDR3 region has 16 residues. Per germline, CDR1 GTSNPN and CDR2 SVGIG (reference sequence). The V segment lost 2 bases and the J segment 4 bases; nucleotides outside the gene matches: 9. CDR3 loop: CAWSTPGTGVADTQYF. Here the CDR3 DNA reads TGTGCCTGGAGTACTCCCGGGACAGGGGTTGCAGATACGCAGTATTTT. Looking up the rest from reference TRBV30 and TRBJ2-3 gives the full variable domain: SQTIHQWPATLVQPVGSPLSLECTVEGTSNPNLYWYRQAAGRGLQLLFYSVGIGQISSEVPQNLSASRPQDRQFILSSKKLLLSDSGFYLCAWSTPGTGVADTQYFGPGTRLTVL.

This chain uses TRBV18 with TRBJ2-7; 11 bases are a match to TRBD1. From germline, CDR1 is KGHSH and CDR2 LQKENI. V was pared by 3 bases and J by 3 bases, with 1 base of the junction left unmatched. The CDR3 is 14 amino acids. CDR3 DNA: TGTGCCAGCTCACCTGGGACAGGGGGCTACGAGCAGTACGTC. Amino acid sequence: CASSPGTGGYEQYV.

V and J are TRBV11-3 and TRBJ2-5, with D uncertain. CDR3 length equals 16 residues. V dropped 1 base and J dropped 1 base, with 13 bases sitting between them. Germline loops: CDR1 SGHNT, CDR2 YENEEA. For the CDR3, the DNA is TGTGCCAGCAGCTTAGGGTCTCCGGCCAGCCAAGAGACCCAGTACTTC. Translation: CASSLGSPASQETQYF.

The chain uses TRBV5-8 and TRBJ2-5; D call uncertain. There are 14 residues in the CDR3. Germline lookup yields CDR1 SGHTS and CDR2 YDEGEE. V lost 0 bases to trimming and J lost 0 bases, with 6 bases between them. CDR3 in DNA: TGTGCCAGCAGCTTGGTTGGTTACCAAGAGACCCAGTACTTC. This encodes CASSLVGYQETQYF.